Reported below is one TCR beta chain. This table comes from immunoSEQ multiplex PCR, and its TCRdb copy is limited to in-frame clones, with some not included. The sample yields around 190,000 clones, 80% to 90% seen once. These data belong to a study of cytomegalovirus exposure and HLA in healthy donors. V lost 1 base, J lost 6 bases, and 5 bases stayed unmatched. Germline-derived CDR1 and CDR2 are LNHDA and SQIVND (reference sequence). CDR3 length equals 15 residues. J is TRBJ2-1 and V is TRBV19; 8 positions match TRBD1. Source material: PBMCs. The TCR was taken from a woman in her twenties or thirties in good health and CMV-seronegative. The CDR3 bases are TGTGCCAGTAGTATAGGACAGGGGCAGAGCAATGAGCAGTTCTTC. Its protein product is CASSIGQGQSNEQFF.